This T cell receptor beta chain was documented in a study of blood T cells in healthy people across ages. It was with a sample-barcoded 5' primer and a J-beta primer mix that a second PCR of roughly 6 to 11 cycles was run. A single record per CDR3 protein comes from TCRdb applying MiXCR to the 5' RACE reads. The sample holds about a million distinct CDR3 sequences, 35% to 45% seen once. This CDR3 spans 11 amino acids. Germline CDR1 is LGHDT and CDR2 is YNNKEL (reference sequence). The V gene lost 4 bases and the J gene lost 12 bases, with 12 bases spanning the gap. The clonotype comes from a man between 18 and 35 years old in good health. Sequencing was done on a sample of blood. The chain has TRBV3-1 and TRBJ1-2, with D uncertain. CDR3 sequence: CASSLGNSNTF. The CDR3 region has the DNA TGTGCCAGCAGCCTGGGAAATTCCAACACCTTC.